Presented here are 17 T cell receptor beta chains from one specimen sequenced in a study of T cells in localized non-small cell lung cancer. The data were produced by immunoSEQ multiplex PCR, yet TCRdb's version contains in-frame clones alone and is incomplete. Of thousands of clones in the sample, 23% are singletons; the top ten hold approximately 10%. The sequencing here drew on normal lung tissue next to the tumor, taken before any cancer treatment. The receptors come from a woman aged 40-69 years with stage I lung adenocarcinoma.

V is TRBV6-1 and J is TRBJ2-7, with TRBD2 matching 11 bases. Losses at the gene ends were 1 base for V and 0 bases for J; bases not matched to a gene: 8. The CDR3 consists of 18 residues. Germline V gene sequence: CDR1 MNHNS, CDR2 SASEGT. Here the CDR3 DNA reads TGTGCCAGCAGTGAAGAGTGGCTAGCGGGAGGCAACTCCTACGAGCAGTACTTC. Translating it yields CASSEEWLAGGNSYEQYF.

This clone was counted a few times. The chain joins TRBV6-8 to TRBJ1-1, with D unresolved. The germline V gene has CDR1 MNHGY and CDR2 SAAAGT. Trimming removed 4 bases from V and 1 base from J, with 4 bases in between. The CDR3 has 12 amino acids. CDR3 sequence reads: CASSSGNTEAFF. CDR3 sequence (DNA): TGTGCCAGCAGTTCAGGGAACACTGAAGCTTTCTTT.

This clone appeared a single time. The rearrangement uses TRBV28 and TRBJ1-2; TRBD1 agrees at 7 bases. The ends lost 11 bases at V and 3 bases at J; junction bases unmatched: 6. CDR3 length equals 12 residues. Germline V gene data show CDR1 as MDHEN and CDR2 as SYDVKM. CDR3 sequence (DNA): TGTGCCGGGAACAGGGGAGACTATGGCTACACCTTC. It is translated as CAGNRGDYGYTF.

By share, this clone counts as large. This rearrangement joins TRBV15 to TRBJ2-7; 9 bases match TRBD2. Germline V lookup: CDR1 LNHNV, CDR2 YYDKDF (reference sequence). The CDR3 runs to 15 residues. V trimming: 3 bases; J trimming: 0 bases; junction bases outside the gene matches: 3. CDR3 protein: CATSRGGRGSYEQYF. CDR3 nucleotide sequence: TGTGCCACCAGCAGGGGCGGGAGGGGCTCCTACGAGCAGTACTTC.

This chain's CDR3 is CASSYPTRTSGRWSDTQYF. CDR3 DNA sequence: TGTGCCAGCAGTTACCCTACGAGGACTAGCGGGAGATGGTCAGATACGCAGTATTTT. The V and J genes are TRBV6-8 and TRBJ2-3; 13 bases are shared with TRBD2. CDR1 is MNHGY and CDR2 is SAAAGT in the germline V gene. The length of the CDR3 is 19 residues. The ends lost 2 bases at V and 4 bases at J; junction bases unmatched: 12.

The chain uses TRBV18 and TRBJ2-1, with a weak D call TRBD1 (5 bases). CDR1 KGHSH and CDR2 LQKENI come from the germline V gene. CDR3 length: 15 amino acids. Deletions cut 3 bases from V and 7 bases from J, with 16 bases between. The CDR3 is CASSPPTAGQNEQFF. The CDR3 DNA is TGTGCCAGCTCACCCCCCACGGCAGGGCAAAATGAGCAGTTCTTC.

CDR3 amino acids: CASSQDVGTAAYEQYF. The CDR3 bases are TGCGCCAGCAGCCAAGATGTCGGGACCGCCGCTTACGAGCAGTACTTC. The V and J genes are TRBV4-1 and TRBJ2-7; D may be TRBD1 or TRBD2 (5 bases each). Germline V gives CDR1 MGHRA, CDR2 YSYEKL. Trimming shortened V by 0 bases and J by 4 bases, and 16 bases separated the two germline ends. This CDR3 region has 16 residues.

The rearrangement uses TRBV28 and TRBJ2-7; TRBD1 matches 7 bases. The CDR3 is 14 residues long. Trimming at V came to 3 bases and at J to 6 bases, leaving 8 bases not matched to a gene. Germline assignment: CDR1 MDHEN and CDR2 SYDVKM. The CDR3 loop reads CASSFRVRGLEQYF. CDR3 in DNA: TGTGCCAGCAGTTTTAGGGTTAGGGGGCTCGAGCAGTACTTC.

In its sample, this clone was seen a few times. This rearrangement joins TRBV6-8 to TRBJ2-7; TRBD1 matches 10 bases. With 10 bases clipped from V and 3 bases from J, the junction kept 9 bases outside the gene matches. This CDR3 has 14 amino acids. CDR1 and CDR2 (germline): MNHGY, SAAAGT. The CDR3 bases are TGTGCCATCACTCCGGGACAGGGGCGCTACGAGCAGTACTTC. This translates into CAITPGQGRYEQYF.

This clone was seen a few times. This sequence joins TRBV6-8 and TRBJ1-1; possible D gene TRBD1, 5 bases. This CDR3 spans 15 amino acids. Germline V gene sequence: CDR1 MNHGY, CDR2 SAAAGT. V lost 6 bases to trimming and J lost 2 bases, with 16 bases between them. As DNA, the CDR3 is TGTGCCAGCAGGGAGGCCCGCGACAGAAACACTGAAGCTTTCTTT. This sequence encodes CASREARDRNTEAFF.

The gene calls are TRBV9 and TRBJ2-6; a possible D gene is TRBD1 (6 bases). V was trimmed by 0 bases and J by 2 bases, leaving 12 bases between them. The CDR3 runs to 17 residues. CDR1 and CDR2 from the germline V gene are SGDLS and YYNGEE. The CDR3, as DNA: TGTGCCAGCAGCGTAGGTCTGACAGGTCCTGGGGCCAACGTCCTGACTTTC. Translation gives CASSVGLTGPGANVLTF.

This clone was counted only a few times. This chain connects TRBV29-1 to TRBJ2-3; 7 nucleotides match TRBD2. The ends lost 5 bases at V and 2 bases at J; junction bases unmatched: 7. Germline V gene lookup returns CDR1 SQVTM and CDR2 ANQGSEA. The length of the CDR3 is 14 residues. CDR3 protein: CSVRAGELTDTQYF. As DNA, the CDR3 is TGCAGCGTTCGGGCGGGAGAGCTCACAGATACGCAGTATTTT.

In this sample, this clone is medium-sized. This chain connects TRBV11-3 to TRBJ2-5; 10 nucleotides agree with TRBD1. The CDR3 extends over 15 amino acids. Germline V gene data show CDR1 as SGHNT and CDR2 as YENEEA. The V gene end was trimmed by 1 base and the J gene end by 6 bases; junction bases not matched to a gene: 5. The CDR3 sequence is CASSLGQGAVKTQYF. CDR3 sequence (DNA): TGTGCCAGCAGCTTAGGACAGGGGGCGGTAAAGACCCAGTACTTC. Variable domain in full (rest from reference TRBV11-3 and TRBJ2-5): EAGVVQSPRYKIIEKKQPVAFWCNPISGHNTLYWYLQNLGQGPELLIRYENEEAVDDSQLPKDRFSAERLKGVDSTLKIQPAELGDSAVYLCASSLGQGAVKTQYFGPGTRLLVL.

By sample share, this clone is large. The chain joins TRBV9 to TRBJ1-2, with D perhaps matching TRBD1 (6 bases). CDR3 size: 13 residues. V gave up 5 bases and J gave up 4 bases, with 12 bases separating them. CDR1 SGDLS and CDR2 YYNGEE come from the germline V gene. For the CDR3, the DNA is TGTGCCAGCAGTGAAAGACAGGTCTATGGCTACACCTTC. It is translated as CASSERQVYGYTF.

This clone was detected only a few times. The CDR3 is CASFLSGSNNEQFF. In DNA form, the CDR3 reads TGTGCCAGCTTCCTTAGCGGGAGTAATAATGAGCAGTTCTTC. V is TRBV18 and J is TRBJ2-1; 9 nucleotides line up with TRBD2. The V and J ends lost 7 bases and 7 bases, in that order; junction bases with no gene match: 8. In germline, CDR1 is KGHSH, CDR2 LQKENI. CDR3 length: 14 residues. The variable domain in full, with the rest retrieved from reference TRBV18 and TRBJ2-1, is NAGVMQNPRHLVRRRGQEARLRCSPMKGHSHVYWYRQLPEEGLKFMVYLQKENIIDESGMPKERFSAEFPKEGPSILRIQQVVRGDSAAYFCASFLSGSNNEQFFGPGTRLTVL.

This clone was seen more than once but under ten times. V usage is TRBV11-3 and J usage is TRBJ1-1, with D hard to call. The germline V gene has CDR1 SGHNT and CDR2 YENEEA. V was clipped by 3 bases and J by 4 bases, with 21 bases between them. This CDR3 has 17 residues. CDR3: CASSFFHSVDGGTEAFF. In DNA, the CDR3 is TGTGCCAGCAGCTTTTTTCATTCGGTCGATGGCGGCACTGAAGCTTTCTTT.

This clone was counted between two and nine times. The rearrangement uses TRBV6-8 and TRBJ2-7; 9 bases are shared with TRBD1. From germline, CDR1 is MNHGY and CDR2 SAAAGT. The CDR3 is 17 amino acids. J gave up 2 bases and V 0 bases, and 8 bases lay outside the gene matches. The CDR3 DNA follows: TGTGCCAGCAGTTACTCTGCGGGGGACAGGGCGGCCTACGAGCAGTACTTC. This gives the protein CASSYSAGDRAAYEQYF.